This T cell receptor (beta chain) was sequenced in a study of CD8+CD57+ T cells in acquired aplastic anemia (dated by TCRdb to the late 2010s). About the full investigation: DNA extracted from sorted CD4+ and CD8+ cells had a mean of about 3 ug, with a range of about 0.18 to 27.4 ug. CD8+CD57+ expansion was defined as a frequency above the mean frequency observed in healthy subjects.

Profiling of TCR beta VDJ combinations and CDR3 sequences used genomic DNA as the template. An Illumina HiSeq 2000 was used for TCR repertoire sequencing. On the study's bioinformatics: Repertoires were assessed using TRBV/TRBJ rearrangement plots, CDR3 size and DJ length profiles, and Simpson's diversity index. Whichever DNA sequence was most abundant in the deep sequencing data was defined as the immunodominant clone. CDR3 amino acid sequences were screened for sharing across subjects and compared with published repertoires and the VDJdb database. The public reads were reprocessed in TCRdb via fastp at Q25 and MiXCR, keeping in-frame beta chains. Each record represents a unique CDR3 protein, reported with the most common genes and DNA among its rows. The authors' filters were not applied to this entry. The sample yields 450,000 to 550,000 distinct CDR3 sequences; about a third were counted once. In total, the top ten clones hold roughly 0.8% of the sample.

Results the study describes overall, beyond this receptor: Approximately 31 CD8+ CDR3 sequences were found in both patients and controls but appeared to be highly expressed in patients and within the immunodominant clones of the patients. CD8+ Simpson's diversity did not differ significantly between patients and healthy controls (P=0.060).

Expansion of CD8+CD57+ cells had been shown by flow cytometry in the patients chosen for sequencing. Severe acquired aplastic anemia was diagnosed in all patients according to International Study of Aplastic Anemia and Agranulocytosis and Camitta criteria. No therapy had been received by the patients at the time of blood sampling. The study deep-sequenced TCR repertoires of sorted CD4+ and CD8+ blood T cells from severe aplastic anemia patients and healthy subjects. Patients were enrolled under clinicaltrials.gov protocols 00001620, 01623167, 00001397, 00071045, 00081523 and 00961064 in the USA. Ficoll-Paque density gradient centrifugation was used to isolate peripheral blood mononuclear cells. Before DNA was extracted, CD4+ and CD8+ T cells were sorted using either FACS or magnetic beads. Concerning this clonotype itself: No antigen is known for it. Base-call qualities are not available, and no considerably larger clone is one nucleotide away.

Sequenced: sorted CD4+, CD8+, or CD8+CD57+ T cells (not recorded which) from PBMCs. The TCR comes from a human donor with aplastic anemia.

Read as DNA, the sequence is TGCAGCGTTGCCCCGGGACAGGGGAACTACGAGCAGTACTTC. It encodes CSVAPGQGNYEQYF. This sequence uses TRBV29-1 and TRBJ2-7; the junction holds 10 bases that match TRBD1. Trimming leaves V shorter by 4 bases and J shorter by 3 bases, with the junction holding 6 bases beyond the gene matches. The CDR3 covers 14 residues, taking in both the cysteine and the phenylalanine. Only the CDR3 DNA is retained, 42 bases long and in frame from the first base. Sequences SQVTM (CDR1) and ANQGSEA (CDR2) are obtained from the germline V gene.